This T cell receptor (beta chain) was found in a study of cytomegalovirus exposure and HLA in healthy donors. Notes on this clone: As yet, its antigen is unknown.

Whole-study findings and limits: Later findings reportedly placed an Asian-associated ancestry cluster below the approximately 700-donor mean for N-insertions. Available immune exposure information was restricted to CMV serostatus only.

Vbeta (60) and Jbeta (13) primers were used in the PCR. Data came from immunoSEQ multiplex PCR; TCRdb stores just in-frame clones and leaves some out. The data show approximately 77,000 clones, roughly 80% seen once. The TCR was taken from a man aged 35 to 55 in good health and CMV-seronegative. Material for sequencing was PBMCs.

CDR3 coding DNA: TGCAGTGCTAACACACGGGAGAGCACCTTC. Translating it yields CSANTRESTF. The V and J genes are TRBV20-1 and TRBJ1-2, with unresolved D. CDR1 DFQATT and CDR2 SNEGSKA come from the germline V gene (reference sequence). The CDR3 runs to 10 residues. V was shortened by 4 bases and J by 13 bases, with 13 bases between the two germline ends.